This TCR beta chain was sequenced for a study of shared clonotypes between healthy human individuals. This CDR3 is built from 14 residues. V gave up 3 bases and J gave up 3 bases, with 9 bases separating them. The germline gives CDR1 SGHTA, CDR2 FQGNSA. The donor population consisted of healthy HIV-negative adults with no recent acute infections or vaccinations. The authors ran the assay at deep level. Genomic DNA (from each subset) was split evenly across several immunoSEQ plates. With ten immunoSEQ deep assay plates, unsorted PBMC DNA underwent sequencing. Some clones are missing from TCRdb's copy, which holds only in-frame ones; the method was immunoSEQ multiplex PCR. The sample includes 490,000 or so clones, roughly 85% of them seen just once.

The genes are TRBV7-2 and TRBJ1-5; D perhaps matches TRBD1 (5 bases). Material for sequencing was PBMCs. This clonotype was sampled from a woman aged 40 to 49 in good health. Some clones in this sample may be carry-over from other donors' samples. CDR3 in DNA: TGTGCCAGCAGCTTTGGAGGGGTCAATCAGCCCCAGCATTTT. Protein sequence: CASSFGGVNQPQHF.